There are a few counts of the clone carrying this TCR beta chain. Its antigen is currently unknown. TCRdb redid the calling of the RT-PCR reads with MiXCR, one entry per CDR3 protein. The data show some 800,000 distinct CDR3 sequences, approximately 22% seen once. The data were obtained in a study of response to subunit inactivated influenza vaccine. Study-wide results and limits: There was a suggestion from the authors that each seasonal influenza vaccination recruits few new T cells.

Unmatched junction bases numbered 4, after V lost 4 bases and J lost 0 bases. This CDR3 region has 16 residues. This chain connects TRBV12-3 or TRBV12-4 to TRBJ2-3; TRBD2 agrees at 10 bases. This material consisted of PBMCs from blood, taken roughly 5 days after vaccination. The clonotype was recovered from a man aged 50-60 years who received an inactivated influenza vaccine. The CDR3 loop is CASSSRTSGSTDTQYF. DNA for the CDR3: TGTGCCAGCAGTTCAAGGACTAGCGGAAGCACAGATACGCAGTATTTT.